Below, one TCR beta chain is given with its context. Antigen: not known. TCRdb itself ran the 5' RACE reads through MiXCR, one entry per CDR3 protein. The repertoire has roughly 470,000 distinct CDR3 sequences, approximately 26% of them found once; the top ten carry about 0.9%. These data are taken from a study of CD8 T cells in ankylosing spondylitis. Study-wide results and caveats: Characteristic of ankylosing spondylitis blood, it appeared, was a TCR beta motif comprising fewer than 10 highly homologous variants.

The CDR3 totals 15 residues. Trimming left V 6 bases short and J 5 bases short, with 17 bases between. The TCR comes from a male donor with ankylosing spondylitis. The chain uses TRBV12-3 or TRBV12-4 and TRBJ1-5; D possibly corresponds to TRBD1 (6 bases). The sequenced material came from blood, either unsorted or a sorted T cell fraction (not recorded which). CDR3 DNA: TGTGCCAGCAGCTCGAGGTCGGGGGCTGATCAGCCCCAGCATTTT. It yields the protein CASSSRSGADQPQHF.